This T cell receptor (beta chain) was found in a study of breast tumors, draining lymph nodes, adjacent tissues. The lymph nodes were axillary draining lymph nodes from breast cancer patients. TCRdb reprocessed the multiplex PCR reads with MiXCR, giving one entry per CDR3 protein. The sample holds 200,000 to 300,000 distinct CDR3 sequences, 30% to 35% seen once. The CDR3 totals 16 residues. CDR1 is SGHNT and CDR2 is YYREEE in the germline V gene (reference sequence). In regard to this clonotype: At one end, the junction sequence differs from germline, possibly due to a read error.

The specimen was axillary lymph node tissue. This TCR was sampled from a female donor with breast cancer. Some clones in this sample may be carry-over from other donors' samples. The chain employs TRBV5-4 and TRBJ2-1; 7 nucleotides align to TRBD1. CDR3 coding DNA: TGTACCAGCAGACGGCCCGGGACAGATAATTACAATGAGCAGTTCTTC. Translating it yields CTSRRPGTDNYNEQFF.